These T cell receptor beta chains were read from a single sample in a study of breast tumors, draining lymph nodes, adjacent tissues. TCRdb fed the multiplex PCR reads into MiXCR, producing one record per CDR3 protein. The table includes approximately 200,000 distinct CDR3 sequences, approximately 30% detected once. Sequenced input: axillary lymph node tissue. The origin of the receptors is a female donor with breast cancer. Some clones in this sample may be carry-over from other donors' samples. The CDR3 runs from the conserved cysteine through the conserved F or W. A D gene is named only where the DNA matches it firmly. Size is stated for part of the rows, as once, few or many counts, or as a class when the clone is expanded.

D gene	V gene	clone size	J gene	CDR3 DNA	CDR3 protein
TRBD2	TRBV19	-	TRBJ2-7	TGTGCCAGTAGTGCACTAGCGGGAGCGAACTACGAGCAGTACTTC	CASSALAGANYEQYF
-	TRBV27	-	TRBJ2-2	TGTGCCAGCAGTTTATGGACCCGGTACGCCGGGGAGCTGTTTTTT	CASSLWTRYAGELFF
-	TRBV6-5	few	TRBJ2-2	TGTGCCAGCAAACTATACTCAGGGGCCGGCACCGGGGAGCTGTTTTTT	CASKLYSGAGTGELFF
TRBD2	TRBV11-2	many	TRBJ2-5	TGTGCCAGCAGCCAACTAGCGGAAGATGAAGAGACCCAGTACTTC	CASSQLAEDEETQYF
TRBD2	TRBV6-5	many	TRBJ2-7	TGTGCCAGCAGTCCATCACCTAGCGGGAGGCTGGCCGAGCAGTACTTC	CASSPSPSGRLAEQYF
TRBD1	TRBV5-4	many	TRBJ1-2	TGTGCCTGCCACTCCGGGACAGAATACTATGGCTACACCTTC	CACHSGTEYYGYTF
TRBD1	TRBV11-3	many	TRBJ2-6	TGTGCCAGCAGCCCCGGGACAGGGATAGGTGGGGCCAACGTCCTGACTTTC	CASSPGTGIGGANVLTF
-	TRBV13	-	TRBJ1-1	TGTGCCAGCAGCCCTGACCTAATGAACACTGAAGCTTTCTTT	CASSPDLMNTEAFF
TRBD1	TRBV20-1	many	TRBJ2-1	TGCAGTGCTGAGACCGGGACAGGGGTCTACAATGAGCAGTTCTTC	CSAETGTGVYNEQFF
TRBD1	TRBV15	many	TRBJ1-6	TGTGCCACCAGCCGGGACAGCAATTCACCCCTCCACTTT	CATSRDSNSPLHF
TRBD1	TRBV2	few	TRBJ2-7	TGTGCCAGCAGTGAAACCGCGACAGGGGTGGGTAACGAGCAGTACTTC	CASSETATGVGNEQYF
-	TRBV28	-	TRBJ1-1	TGTGCCAGCAGTTTAAGGGTCGGGGACACTGAAGCTTTCTTT	CASSLRVGDTEAFF
-	TRBV5-1	few	TRBJ1-1	TGCGCCAGCAGCTTTGAAGGGGGAGGGATGAACACTGAAGCTTTCTTT	CASSFEGGGMNTEAFF
TRBD1	TRBV5-8	-	TRBJ1-1	TGTGCCAGCAGGCCGGACAGGGGCACTGAAGCTTTCTTT	CASRPDRGTEAFF
TRBD1	TRBV4-1	many	TRBJ2-1	TGCGCCAGCAGCCAGGGGACAGGGAGGGCAAATGAGCAGTTCTTC	CASSQGTGRANEQFF
-	TRBV29-1	-	TRBJ2-1	TGCAGCTTCGGGGCAAATGAGCAGTTCTTC	CSFGANEQFF
-	TRBV11-3	many	TRBJ2-1	TGTGCCAGCAGTTTGGATGAGCAGTTCTTC	CASSLDEQFF
TRBD2	TRBV5-1	many	TRBJ2-5	TGCGCCAGCAGCTTGAGTAGCGGGAGTGGGACCCAGTACTTC	CASSLSSGSGTQYF
-	TRBV11-3	many	TRBJ2-3	TGTGCCAGCAGCCCCTCCCGGGGGCGAGGGGATACGCAGTATTTT	CASSPSRGRGDTQYF
-	TRBV20-1	-	TRBJ1-2	TGCAGTGCTAGAGATGCCAGGGCAACTACCTATGGCCACACCTTC	CSARDARATTYGHTF
-	TRBV18	many	TRBJ2-7	TGTGCCAGCTCACCCCCGCCAGGGACCTTCGGCGAGCAGTACTTC	CASSPPPGTFGEQYF
-	TRBV30	many	TRBJ2-7	TGTGCCTGGAGTCCCAGGGCCTACGAGCAGTACTTC	CAWSPRAYEQYF
TRBD2	TRBV7-2	-	TRBJ2-3	TGTGCCAGCAGCTTAGTGGACGGCCTAGCGGGAGGTAATGAGCAGTATTTT	CASSLVDGLAGGNEQYF
TRBD2	TRBV11-3	many	TRBJ2-3	TGTGCCAGCAGCGCGAGACGGGAGGGCCAGTCAGATACGCAGTATTTT	CASSARREGQSDTQYF
TRBD1	TRBV6-1	many	TRBJ2-7	TGTGCCAGCAACCCGGGACAGGGGTGGGAGCAGTACTTC	CASNPGQGWEQYF
TRBD1	TRBV4-1	-	TRBJ2-7	TGCGCCAGCAGCCACGCTGACAGGGCTGACTACGAGCAGTACTTC	CASSHADRADYEQYF
-	TRBV6-4	many	TRBJ2-2	TGTGCCAGCAGACAGGCGAACACCGGGGAGCTGTTTTTT	CASRQANTGELFF
TRBD2	TRBV7-2	-	TRBJ2-3	TGTGCCAGCAGCCCTAGCGGGACCACCTACAATGAGCAGTATTTT	CASSPSGTTYNEQYF
-	TRBV4-2	-	TRBJ1-1	TGTGCCAGCAGCCAAGAATCGGGGGCCGTGAACACTGAAGCTTTCTTT	CASSQESGAVNTEAFF
TRBD2	TRBV5-5	-	TRBJ2-7	TGTGCCAGCAGCGACGAGGCGGGGGGGGGCCGGCACGAGCAGTACTTC	CASSDEAGGGRHEQYF
TRBD1	TRBV20-1	-	TRBJ2-5	TGCAGTGCTATAACCCCGGACAGGGGGTGGGAGACCCAGTACTTC	CSAITPDRGWETQYF
TRBD1	TRBV7-8	many	TRBJ1-1	TGTGCCAGCAGCCTGGACAGGGCCGAAGCTTTCTTT	CASSLDRAEAFF
-	TRBV12-3/TRBV12-4	many	TRBJ2-6	TGTGCCAGCAGTTTTGGGTCCCCGAGCTCTGGGGCCAACGTCCTGACTTTC	CASSFGSPSSGANVLTF
-	TRBV19	many	TRBJ2-7	TGTGCCAGTAGAGGTTGGCCCACCTACGAGCAGTACTTC	CASRGWPTYEQYF
TRBD2	TRBV6-5	-	TRBJ2-5	TGTGCCAAAAACCAGCGGGGGACCCAGTACTTC	CAKNQRGTQYF
-	TRBV30	many	TRBJ1-2	TGTGCCTGGAGACGTCTCAGTCTCTATGGCTACACCTTC	CAWRRLSLYGYTF
-	TRBV20-1	-	TRBJ1-5	TGCAGTGCTAGAGTGGGGGAGGACCTCAGCAATCAGCCCCAGCATTTT	CSARVGEDLSNQPQHF
TRBD1	TRBV7-9	-	TRBJ1-6	TGTGCCAGCAGCCAATCGGGACAGGATAATTCACCCCTCCACTTT	CASSQSGQDNSPLHF
-	TRBV24-1	-	TRBJ2-5	TGTGCCACCACTCCTCGGGGGAGCCAGGGATGGGAGACCCAGTACTTC	CATTPRGSQGWETQYF
-	TRBV19	many	TRBJ2-1	TGTGCCAGTAGTAGGGGCTGGGGGGGGGCAGGAGAGCAGTTCTTC	CASSRGWGGAGEQFF
TRBD1	TRBV20-1	-	TRBJ1-3	TGCAGTGCGTCGGCGACAGGGCCTGGAAACACCATATATTTT	CSASATGPGNTIYF
TRBD1	TRBV7-2	few	TRBJ2-7	TGTGCCAGCCGCTTAGGGACAGGGGCCTACGTGCAGTACTTC	CASRLGTGAYVQYF
-	TRBV6-5	-	TRBJ1-6	TGTGCCAGTGGGCGAGGGACGGGGCCACCCCTCCACTTT	CASGRGTGPPLHF
TRBD2	TRBV2	once	TRBJ2-7	TGTGCCGGCAGTGATTCGGGGGGAAGTAAGGGGCAGTACTTC	CAGSDSGGSKGQYF
-	TRBV3-1	once	TRBJ1-3	TGTGCCAGCAGCCCGACCGCGGGAGGAAACACCATATATTTT	CASSPTAGGNTIYF
-	TRBV10-3	many	TRBJ2-7	TGTGCCATCAGGGGTGGCTCCTACGAGCAGTACTTC	CAIRGGSYEQYF
-	TRBV11-2	once	TRBJ2-3	TGTGCCAGCGCAGATCCGCAGTATTTT	CASADPQYF
-	TRBV29-1	many	TRBJ2-3	TGCAGCGCCCGAAGACAGACGGCGTCGGATACGCAGTATTTT	CSARRQTASDTQYF
-	TRBV20-1	-	TRBJ1-1	TGCAGTGCTAGGGATACGAACACTGAAGCTTTCTTT	CSARDTNTEAFF